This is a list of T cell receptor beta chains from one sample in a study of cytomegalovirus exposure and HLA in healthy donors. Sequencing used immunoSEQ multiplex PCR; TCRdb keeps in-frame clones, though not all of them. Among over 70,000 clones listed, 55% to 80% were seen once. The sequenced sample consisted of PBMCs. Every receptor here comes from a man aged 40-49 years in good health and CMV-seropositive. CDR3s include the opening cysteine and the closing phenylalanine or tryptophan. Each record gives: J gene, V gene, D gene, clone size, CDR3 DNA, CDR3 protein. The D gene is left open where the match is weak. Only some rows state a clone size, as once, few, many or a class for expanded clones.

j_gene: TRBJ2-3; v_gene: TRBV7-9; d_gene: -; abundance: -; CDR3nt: TGTGCCAGCAGCTCCCTAAGCACAGATACGCAGTATTTT; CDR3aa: CASSSLSTDTQYF
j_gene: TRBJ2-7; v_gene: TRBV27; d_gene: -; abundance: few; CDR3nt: TGTGCCAGCAGTTTGAAGAGGTTCGGGGAGCAGTACTTC; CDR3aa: CASSLKRFGEQYF
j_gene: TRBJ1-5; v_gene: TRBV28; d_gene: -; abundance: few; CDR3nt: TGTGCCAGCAGTCCCGGGGATCAGCCCCAGCATTTT; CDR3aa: CASSPGDQPQHF
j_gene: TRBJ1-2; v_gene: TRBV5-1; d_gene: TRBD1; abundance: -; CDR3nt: TGCGCCAGCAGCTTGGGGACAGGTTATGATGGCTACACCTTC; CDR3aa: CASSLGTGYDGYTF
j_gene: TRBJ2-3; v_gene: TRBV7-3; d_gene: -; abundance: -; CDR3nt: TGTGCCACGGCGGTGGGCGGGAGCACAGATACGCAGTATTTT; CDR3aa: CATAVGGSTDTQYF
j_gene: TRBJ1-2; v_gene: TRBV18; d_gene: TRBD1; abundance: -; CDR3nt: TGTGCCAGCTCACCCGGGACAGGCTATGGCTACACCTTC; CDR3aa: CASSPGTGYGYTF
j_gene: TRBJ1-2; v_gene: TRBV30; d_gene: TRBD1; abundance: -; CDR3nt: TGTGCCTGGAAGGGGACAGACACCGGCTATGGCTACACCTTC; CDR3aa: CAWKGTDTGYGYTF
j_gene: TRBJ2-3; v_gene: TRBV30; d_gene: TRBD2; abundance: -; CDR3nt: TGTGCCTGTAAACTAGCGGGCCGTAGCACAGATACGCAGTATTTT; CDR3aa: CACKLAGRSTDTQYF
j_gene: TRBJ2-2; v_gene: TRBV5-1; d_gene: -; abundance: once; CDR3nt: TGCGCCAGCAGCAGAGACAGGGGAGGGACCGGGGAGCTGTTTTTT; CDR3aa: CASSRDRGGTGELFF
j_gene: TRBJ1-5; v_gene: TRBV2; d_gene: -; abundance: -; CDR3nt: TGTGCCAGCAGGAGGGAGGGGAACAATCAGCCCCAGCATTTT; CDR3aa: CASRREGNNQPQHF
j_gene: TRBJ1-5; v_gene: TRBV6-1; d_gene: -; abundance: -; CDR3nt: TGTGCCACTCGAACAGGGAACAATCAGCCCCAGCATTTT; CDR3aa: CATRTGNNQPQHF
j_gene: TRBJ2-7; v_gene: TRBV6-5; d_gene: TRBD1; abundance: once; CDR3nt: TGTGCCAGCAGTTACTCCCCAGGGACAGGGATGCACGAGCAGTACTTC; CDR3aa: CASSYSPGTGMHEQYF
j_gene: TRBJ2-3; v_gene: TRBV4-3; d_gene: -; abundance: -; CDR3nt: TGCGCCAGCAGCCAAGAGGGAGACAACACAGATACGCAGTATTTT; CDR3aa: CASSQEGDNTDTQYF
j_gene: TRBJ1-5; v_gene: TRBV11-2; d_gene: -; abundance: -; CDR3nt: TGTGCCAGCAGCCTCCGGGGAGGGAGGGGTCAGCCCCAGCATTTT; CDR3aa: CASSLRGGRGQPQHF
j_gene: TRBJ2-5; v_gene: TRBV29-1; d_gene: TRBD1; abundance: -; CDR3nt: TGCAGCGCTAGACAGGGATCCCAAGAGACCCAGTACTTC; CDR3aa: CSARQGSQETQYF
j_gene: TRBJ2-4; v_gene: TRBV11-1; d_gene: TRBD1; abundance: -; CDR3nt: TGTGCCAGCAGCCTTATTTGGCAGGGGGCTGCCAAAAACATTCAGTACTTC; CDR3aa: CASSLIWQGAAKNIQYF
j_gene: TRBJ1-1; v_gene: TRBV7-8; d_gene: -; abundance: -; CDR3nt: TGTGCCAGCAGCTTGACAGAGAACACTGAAGCTTTCTTT; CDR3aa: CASSLTENTEAFF
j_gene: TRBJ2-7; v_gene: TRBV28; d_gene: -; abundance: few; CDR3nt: TGTGCCAGCAGTCCCCCGGGAGTAAAGTGGTACGAGCAGTACTTC; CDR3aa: CASSPPGVKWYEQYF
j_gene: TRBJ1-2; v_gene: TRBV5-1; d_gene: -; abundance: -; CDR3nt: TGCGCCAGCAGCTTGGATTCGGGGGACTATGGCTACACCTTC; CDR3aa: CASSLDSGDYGYTF
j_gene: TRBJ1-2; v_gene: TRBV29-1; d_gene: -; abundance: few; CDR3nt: TGCAGCGCCGAAAGAACACCAGACTACACCTTC; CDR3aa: CSAERTPDYTF
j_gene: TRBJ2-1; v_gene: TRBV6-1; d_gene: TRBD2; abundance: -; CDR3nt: TGTGCCAGCAGAGGACTAGCGCACTACAATGAGCAGTTCTTC; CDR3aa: CASRGLAHYNEQFF
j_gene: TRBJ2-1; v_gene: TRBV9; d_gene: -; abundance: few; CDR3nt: TGTGCCAGCAGCGTGGAGGGCCAATCCTACAATGAGCAGTTCTTC; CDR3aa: CASSVEGQSYNEQFF
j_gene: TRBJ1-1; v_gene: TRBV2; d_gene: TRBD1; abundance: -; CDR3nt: TGTGCCAGCAGGGATGGGGACAGGGCGCACACTGAAGCTTCCTTT; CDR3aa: CASRDGDRAHTEASF
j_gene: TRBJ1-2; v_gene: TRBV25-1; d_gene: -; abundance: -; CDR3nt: TGTGCCAGCAGTTCGCAGTTTCCTTGGAACTATGGCTACACCTTC; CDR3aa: CASSSQFPWNYGYTF
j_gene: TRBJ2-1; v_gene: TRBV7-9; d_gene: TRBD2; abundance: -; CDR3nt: TGTGCCAGCAGCTTAGGAGAGCGGGGGGGCGTTGAGCAGTTCTTC; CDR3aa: CASSLGERGGVEQFF
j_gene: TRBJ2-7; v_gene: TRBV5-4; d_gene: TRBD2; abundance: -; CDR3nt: TGTGCCAGCAGCCCGGGGGGGGCCGCCTACGAGCAGTACTTC; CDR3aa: CASSPGGAAYEQYF
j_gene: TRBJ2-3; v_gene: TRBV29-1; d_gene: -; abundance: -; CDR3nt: TGCAGCGCGCGGGAAGATACGCAGTATTTT; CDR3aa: CSAREDTQYF
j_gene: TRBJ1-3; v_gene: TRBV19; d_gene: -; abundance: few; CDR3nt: TGTGCCAGTAGTATCGGGACACCAGGAAACACCATATATTTT; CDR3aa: CASSIGTPGNTIYF
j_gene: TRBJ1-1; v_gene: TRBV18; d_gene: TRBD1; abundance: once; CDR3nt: TGTGCCAGCTCACTGGGGACAGACCCCAAGGAAGCTTTCTTT; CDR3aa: CASSLGTDPKEAFF
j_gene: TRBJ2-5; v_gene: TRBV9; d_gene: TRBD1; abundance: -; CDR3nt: TGTGCCAGCAGCCCCAGGACAGGGTCTATGGGGGAGACCCAGTACTTC; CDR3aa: CASSPRTGSMGETQYF
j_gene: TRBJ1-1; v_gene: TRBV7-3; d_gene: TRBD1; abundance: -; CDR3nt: TGTGCCGGCAGCCGTTCCGGGACAGGGGCACATGAAGCTTTCTTT; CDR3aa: CAGSRSGTGAHEAFF